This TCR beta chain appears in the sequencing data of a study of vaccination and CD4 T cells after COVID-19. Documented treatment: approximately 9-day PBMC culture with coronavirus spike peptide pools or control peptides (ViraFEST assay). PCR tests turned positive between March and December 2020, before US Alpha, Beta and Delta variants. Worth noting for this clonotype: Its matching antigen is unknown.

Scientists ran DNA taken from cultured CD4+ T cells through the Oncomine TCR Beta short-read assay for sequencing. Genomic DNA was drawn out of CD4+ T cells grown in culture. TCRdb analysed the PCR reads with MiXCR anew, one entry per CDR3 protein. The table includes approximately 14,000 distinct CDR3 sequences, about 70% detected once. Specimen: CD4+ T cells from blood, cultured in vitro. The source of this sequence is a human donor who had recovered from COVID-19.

CDR3 residues: CASSEGQRPQHF. The CDR3 nucleotides read TGTGCCAGCAGTGAAGGTCAGAGGCCCCAGCATTTT. V gene TRBV6-1 combines with J gene TRBJ1-5, with unresolved D. The germline CDR1 and CDR2 sequences are MNHNS and SASEGT. CDR3 size: 12 residues. Trimming stripped 1 base from V and 9 bases from J, with 7 bases between.